This T cell receptor (beta chain) was sequenced for a study of blood T cell repertoires in COVID-19. The overall study: The United States, Italy and Spain provided the acute and convalescent COVID-19 samples. The analysed material was cDNA or gDNA that came from T cells, B-cell-depleted T cells, or PBMCs.

Germline CDR1 SGHAT, CDR2 FQNNGV. The CDR3 runs to 17 residues. After removal of 5 bases from V and 2 bases from J, the junction contained 11 bases not matched to a gene. Source study methods: Cell counts per sample came from amplifying reference gene primers. Sequencing used immunoSEQ multiplex PCR; TCRdb keeps in-frame clones, though not all of them. V and J calls and clone size are as listed in that table; D and trimming were resolved from the DNA. The sample has more than 75,000 clones, 80% seen once. The TCR comes from a woman of 80 years or more with active or convalescent COVID-19. The chain is built from TRBV11-2 and TRBJ2-4; 8 bases are a match to TRBD2. Source material: peripheral blood. The CDR3 coding sequence is TGTGCCAGCAGCCAAAGAGCGGGAGACGGTCCCAAAAACATTCAGTACTTC. Translating it yields CASSQRAGDGPKNIQYF.